This section outlines one T cell receptor (beta chain) sequence together with its context. Its antigen is not identified. This sample includes further DNA sequences coding for the same CDR3. This entry comes from a study of shared clonotypes between healthy human individuals. Study-wide results and caveats: Represented diversity, genetic and exposure-history alike, was limited by few donors.

Donors were healthy HIV-negative adults without recent acute infections or vaccinations. Germline V gene sequence: CDR1 SEHNR, CDR2 FQNEAQ (reference sequence). V gave up 5 bases and J gave up 2 bases, with 12 bases separating them. The CDR3 covers 14 residues. Measured with immunoSEQ multiplex PCR; TCRdb has only the in-frame clones, and not every one. The table records 2,500,000 or so clones, 93% of them present only once. This sequence originates from a young man in good health. Some clones in this sample may be carry-over from other donors' samples. The sample was naive CD4+ T cells from PBMCs. The subset here: CD45RA+ positively selected. The rearrangement joins TRBV7-9 to TRBJ2-5; D unresolved. Here the CDR3 DNA reads TGTGCCAGCAGCCCCCCGGGCGGTCAAGAGACCCAGTACTTC. It encodes CASSPPGGQETQYF.